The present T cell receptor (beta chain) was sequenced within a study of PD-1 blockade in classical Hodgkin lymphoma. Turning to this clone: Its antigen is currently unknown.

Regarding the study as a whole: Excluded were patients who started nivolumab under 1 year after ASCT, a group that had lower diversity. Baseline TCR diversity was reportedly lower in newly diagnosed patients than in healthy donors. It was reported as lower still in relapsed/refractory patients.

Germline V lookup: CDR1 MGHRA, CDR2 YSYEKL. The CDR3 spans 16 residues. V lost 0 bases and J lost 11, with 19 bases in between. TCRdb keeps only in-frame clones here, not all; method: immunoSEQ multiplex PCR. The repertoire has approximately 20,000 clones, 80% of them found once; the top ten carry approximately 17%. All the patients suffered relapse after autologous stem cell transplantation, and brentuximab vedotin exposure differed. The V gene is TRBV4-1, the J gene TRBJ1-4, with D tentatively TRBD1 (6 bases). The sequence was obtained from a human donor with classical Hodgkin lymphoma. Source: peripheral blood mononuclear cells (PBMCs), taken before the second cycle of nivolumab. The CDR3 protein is CASSQEGPGGLLKLFF. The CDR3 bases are TGCGCCAGCAGCCAAGAGGGGCCCGGGGGGCTGTTGAAACTGTTTTTT.